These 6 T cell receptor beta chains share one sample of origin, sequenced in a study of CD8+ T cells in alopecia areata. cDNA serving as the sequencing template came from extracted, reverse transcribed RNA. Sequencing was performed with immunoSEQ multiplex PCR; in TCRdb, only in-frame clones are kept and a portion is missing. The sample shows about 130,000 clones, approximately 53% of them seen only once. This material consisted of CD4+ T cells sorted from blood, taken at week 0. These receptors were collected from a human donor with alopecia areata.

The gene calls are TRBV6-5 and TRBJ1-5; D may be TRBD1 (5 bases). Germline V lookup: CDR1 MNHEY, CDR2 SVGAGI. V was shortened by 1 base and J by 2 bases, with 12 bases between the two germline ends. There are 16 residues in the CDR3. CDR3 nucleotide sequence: TGTGCCAGCAGTTACTTGGGGCCCTTAGGCAATCAGCCCCAGCATTTT. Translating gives CASSYLGPLGNQPQHF.

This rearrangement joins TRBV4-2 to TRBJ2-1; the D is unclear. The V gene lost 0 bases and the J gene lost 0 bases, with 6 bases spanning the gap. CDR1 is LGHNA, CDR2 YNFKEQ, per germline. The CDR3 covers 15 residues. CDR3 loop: CASSQDSASYNEQFF. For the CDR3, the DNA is TGTGCCAGCAGCCAAGATTCGGCCTCCTACAATGAGCAGTTCTTC.

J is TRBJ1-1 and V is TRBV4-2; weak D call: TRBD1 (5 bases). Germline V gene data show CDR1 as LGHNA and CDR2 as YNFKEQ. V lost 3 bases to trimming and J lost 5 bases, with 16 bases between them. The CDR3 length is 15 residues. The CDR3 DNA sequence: TGTGCCAGCAGCCAGCCACAGTTTCAGGGAACTGAAGCTTTCTTT. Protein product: CASSQPQFQGTEAFF.

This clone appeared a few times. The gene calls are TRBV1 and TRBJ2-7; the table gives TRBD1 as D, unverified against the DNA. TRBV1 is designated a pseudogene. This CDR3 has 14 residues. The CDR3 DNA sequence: TGCACCAGCAGCGAGAGACACCTCTCCTACGAGCAGTACTTC. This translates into CTSSERHLSYEQYF.

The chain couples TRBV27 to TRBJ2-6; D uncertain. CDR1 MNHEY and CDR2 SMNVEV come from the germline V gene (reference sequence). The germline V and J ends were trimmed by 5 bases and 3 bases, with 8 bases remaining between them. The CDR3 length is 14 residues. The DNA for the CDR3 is TGTGCCAGCAGTACCGCCGGTGGGGCCAACGTCCTGACTTTC. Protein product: CASSTAGGANVLTF. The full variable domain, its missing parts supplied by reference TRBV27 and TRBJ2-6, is EAQVTQNPRYLITVTGKKLTVTCSQNMNHEYMSWYRQDPGLGLRQIYYSMNVEVTDKGDVPEGYKVSRKEKRNFPLILESPSPNQTSLYFCASSTAGGANVLTFGAGSRLTVL.

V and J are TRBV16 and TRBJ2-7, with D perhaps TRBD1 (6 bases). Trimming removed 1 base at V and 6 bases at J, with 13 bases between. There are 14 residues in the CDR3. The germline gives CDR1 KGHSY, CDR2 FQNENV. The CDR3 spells CASSQFGRGFEQYF. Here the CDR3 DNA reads TGTGCCAGCAGCCAATTTGGCAGGGGTTTCGAGCAGTACTTC. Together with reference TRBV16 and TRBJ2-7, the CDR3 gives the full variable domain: GEEVAQTPKHLVRGEGQKAKLYCAPIKGHSYVFWYQQVLKNEFKFLISFQNENVFDETGMPKERFSAKCLPNSPCSLEIQATKLEDSAVYFCASSQFGRGFEQYFGPGTRLTVT.